These T cell receptor beta chains were read from a single sample in a study of blood T cell repertoires in COVID-19. Sequenced by immunoSEQ multiplex PCR; TCRdb stores in-frame clones only, minus some. The sample gives some 170,000 clones, roughly 80% of which show up once; roughly 19% is in the top ten. Sequences were obtained from peripheral blood. The receptors derive from a woman older than 75 with acute or convalescent COVID-19. CDR3s include the opening cysteine and the closing phenylalanine or tryptophan. D genes are given only for firm matches.

j_call d_call v_call cdr3_aa
TRBJ1-4 TRBD1 TRBV19 CASRGTGIEKLFF
TRBJ2-1 NA TRBV18 CASSGGNYNEQFF
TRBJ1-1 NA TRBV21-1 CASSPNCENTEAFF
TRBJ2-3 TRBD2 TRBV2 CASSDGLAGPSTDTQYF
TRBJ1-4 NA TRBV6-5 CASSYSGAGRREKLFF
TRBJ1-1 NA TRBV6-5 CASSYRGGTEAFF
TRBJ2-7 NA TRBV11-2 CASSIQPVPGFSNYEQYF
TRBJ1-2 NA TRBV19 CASSGTGMSYTF
TRBJ1-1 NA TRBV29-1 CSTKNGLRVDWNTEAFF
TRBJ1-5 NA TRBV15 CATSRVQGIQPQHF
TRBJ2-1 NA TRBV5-1 CASRTTGPGNEQFF
TRBJ2-1 TRBD2 TRBV3-1/TRBV3-2 CASSQDLPSGGYNEQFF
TRBJ2-7 NA TRBV18 CASSTLGGPPYEQYF
TRBJ1-2 NA TRBV6-6 CASSPSANYGYTF
TRBJ2-3 NA TRBV5-1 CASSLDLTVTDTQYF
TRBJ2-1 TRBD2 TRBV7-7 CASSPVGSGSYEQFF
TRBJ2-5 TRBD2 TRBV14 CASSLRTSGQETQYF
TRBJ1-1 NA TRBV27 CASRPSGGNTEAFF
TRBJ1-6 NA TRBV7-8 CASSVLRGSPLHF
TRBJ2-1 TRBD2 TRBV18 CASSPRAGGLNEQFF
TRBJ2-4 TRBD1 TRBV11-3 CASSSGQGSNIQYF
TRBJ1-2 TRBD1 TRBV28 CATRGGQAFYGYTF
TRBJ2-5 NA TRBV27 CASSLSWLGGETQYF
TRBJ1-2 TRBD1 TRBV7-2 CASSTGQRGGYTF
TRBJ1-5 TRBD1 TRBV3-1/TRBV3-2 CASSRTGAQPQHF
TRBJ2-1 TRBD2 TRBV7-3 CASSFGGGRNEQFF
TRBJ2-7 TRBD2 TRBV5-4 CASSPGTSGRAYEQYF
TRBJ2-1 TRBD1 TRBV7-2 CASSSDRAFEQFF
TRBJ1-1 NA TRBV5-5 CASSLSSLPEAFF
TRBJ1-2 TRBD1 TRBV6-5 CASTTRRGQRYGYTF
TRBJ1-5 TRBD1 TRBV7-6 CASSLRGRDRYQPQHF
TRBJ2-6 TRBD2 TRBV7-9 CASSRTAGGSGANVLTF
TRBJ1-6 TRBD1 TRBV5-4 CASNRGRNSPLHF
TRBJ2-7 NA TRBV10-3 CAISSTGREQYF
TRBJ2-5 TRBD1 TRBV5-6 CASSSETGRRSTQYF
TRBJ2-1 TRBD2 TRBV11-3 CASSTTTTRRGGHNEQFF
TRBJ2-2 NA TRBV20-1 CSASELRRAATGELFF
TRBJ2-2 NA TRBV7-2 CASSRDSRGELFF
TRBJ1-1 NA TRBV7-2 CASSLASRIMNTEAFF
TRBJ1-2 TRBD1 TRBV6-5 CASRKGGQEVGYTF
TRBJ2-5 TRBD2 TRBV5-1 CASSFSGGARETQYF
TRBJ1-6 NA TRBV30 CAWSVPRDRWVYSPLHF
TRBJ2-3 TRBD2 TRBV5-1 CASSPRTSGSTDTQYF
TRBJ2-5 TRBD2 TRBV5-4 CASSLLAGGGETQYF
TRBJ1-1 NA TRBV28 CASSFLKGRVAEAFF
TRBJ2-7 TRBD1 TRBV6-6 CASSTPGQGYEQYF
TRBJ2-1 TRBD2 TRBV3-1/TRBV3-2 CASSQLTTGLAAARQFF
TRBJ2-7 NA TRBV28 CASSSNLRVHEQYF
TRBJ1-2 TRBD1 TRBV7-9 CASSFAGTGGAGF
TRBJ1-1 TRBD1 TRBV19 CASSIGTGSTEAFF
TRBJ1-2 TRBD1 TRBV19 CASSPGTGSVNYGYTF
TRBJ1-2 NA TRBV5-8 CASRRAGGYTF
TRBJ2-3 NA TRBV5-1 CASSLGTLGDTQYF
TRBJ2-1 NA TRBV5-4 CASSSPGYNEQFF
TRBJ2-1 TRBD1 TRBV7-2 CASAPRGQGSYNEQFF
TRBJ2-1 TRBD2 TRBV30 CAWSGSGGVSYNEQFF
TRBJ2-7 NA TRBV5-5 CASSLVGRSYEQYF